The 9 T cell receptor beta chains reported below all come from one sample, sequenced in a study of preoperative IRX-2 immunotherapy in early breast cancer. The method was immunoSEQ multiplex PCR; TCRdb's version includes in-frame clones alone and lacks a portion of them. Among about 13,000 clones listed, roughly 90% were seen once. The treatment is: preoperative locoregional IRX-2 cytokine immunotherapy. The sample here was taken from a patient treated with IRX-2 immunotherapy. The origin of the receptors is a human donor with breast cancer.

The chain employs TRBV27 and TRBJ1-2; no reliable D call. The V end was cut by 4 bases, the J end by 6 bases, with 12 bases between. Germline assignment: CDR1 MNHEY and CDR2 SMNVEV (reference sequence). This CDR3 comprises 13 residues. CDR3 in amino acids: CASSSTRENGYTF. The CDR3 DNA reads TGTGCCAGCAGTTCCACAAGGGAAAATGGCTACACCTTC.

In nucleotides, the CDR3 is TGTGCCAGCAGTGAAGGGGGCCCTGAAGCTTTCTTT. It codes for CASSEGGPEAFF. This rearrangement joins TRBV25-1 to TRBJ1-1, with a weak D call TRBD1 (6 bases). The germline gives CDR1 MGHDK, CDR2 SYGVNS. V lost 2 bases and J lost 6, with 7 bases in between. The CDR3 has 12 residues.

This clone came up once. The V call is TRBV14, the J call TRBJ2-2; D is undetermined. CDR3 length: 15 residues. The V gene lost 2 bases and the J gene lost 1 base, with 8 bases spanning the gap. From germline, CDR1 is SGHDN and CDR2 FVKESK. CDR3 nucleotides: TGTGCCAGCAGCCAAATCAGGCGGAACACCGGGGAGCTGTTTTTT. It is translated as CASSQIRRNTGELFF. The complete variable domain, with remaining parts taken from reference TRBV14 and TRBJ2-2, reads EAGVTQFPSHSVIEKGQTVTLRCDPISGHDNLYWYRRVMGKEIKFLLHFVKESKQDESGMPNNRFLAERTGGTYSTLKVQPAELEDSGVYFCASSQIRRNTGELFFGEGSRLTVL.

The chain has TRBV11-3 and TRBJ1-2; no firm D call. Germline V CDR1 and CDR2: SGHNT, YENEEA. V lost 1 base and J lost 8, with 14 bases in between. The CDR3 is 14 amino acids. The CDR3 DNA sequence: TGTGCCAGCAGCTTAGGAGCAGGCCCTCGGGGCTACACCTTC. Translated: CASSLGAGPRGYTF.

The rearrangement joins TRBV27 to TRBJ2-7, with TRBD1 as a possible D gene (6 bases). The V end lost 7 bases, the J end lost 2 bases, and 15 bases lay between the germline ends. CDR1 MNHEY and CDR2 SMNVEV come from the germline V gene (reference sequence). The CDR3 contains 14 residues. CDR3 residues: CASTQNRETYEQYF. The CDR3 DNA is TGTGCCAGCACCCAAAACAGGGAAACCTACGAGCAGTACTTC.

The CDR3 region has the DNA TGCGCCAGCAGCCAGACCTCCACGAACACTGAAGCTTTCTTT. It encodes CASSQTSTNTEAFF. The chain links TRBV10-1 to TRBJ1-1; D not resolved. V was shortened by 6 bases and J by 1 base, with 12 bases between the two germline ends. The CDR3 is 14 amino acids. CDR1 is WNHNN, CDR2 SYGVQD, per germline (reference sequence).

The chain employs TRBV28 and TRBJ2-7, with D perhaps TRBD2 (5 bases). CDR1 is MDHEN, CDR2 SYDVKM, per germline. V lost 3 bases to trimming and J lost 6 bases, with 18 bases between them. This CDR3 contains 15 residues. CDR3 DNA: TGTGCCAGCAGTTTCTCTTCCGGGGTCGCCGGCGAGCAGTACTTC. Protein: CASSFSSGVAGEQYF.

For the CDR3, the DNA is TGCGCCAGCAGCCCGGCCCAGGGTGGGAGGACTGAAGCTTTCTTT. Its translation is CASSPAQGGRTEAFF. The rearrangement joins TRBV5-1 to TRBJ1-1; D is perhaps TRBD1 (5 bases). Between the trimmed V and J ends, which lost 4 bases and 5 bases, there was a span of 18 bases. Germline lookup yields CDR1 SGHRS and CDR2 YFSETQ. This CDR3 is 15 amino acids long.

This clone appeared once. The chain employs TRBV5-4 and TRBJ2-5; D not certain. Trimming removed 0 bases at V and 1 base at J, with 7 bases between. Germline CDR1 SGHNT, CDR2 YYREEE (reference sequence). The CDR3 has 14 amino acids. CDR3 coding DNA: TGTGCCAGCAGCTTGGACCACCCCCAAGAGACCCAGTACTTC. Translation gives CASSLDHPQETQYF.